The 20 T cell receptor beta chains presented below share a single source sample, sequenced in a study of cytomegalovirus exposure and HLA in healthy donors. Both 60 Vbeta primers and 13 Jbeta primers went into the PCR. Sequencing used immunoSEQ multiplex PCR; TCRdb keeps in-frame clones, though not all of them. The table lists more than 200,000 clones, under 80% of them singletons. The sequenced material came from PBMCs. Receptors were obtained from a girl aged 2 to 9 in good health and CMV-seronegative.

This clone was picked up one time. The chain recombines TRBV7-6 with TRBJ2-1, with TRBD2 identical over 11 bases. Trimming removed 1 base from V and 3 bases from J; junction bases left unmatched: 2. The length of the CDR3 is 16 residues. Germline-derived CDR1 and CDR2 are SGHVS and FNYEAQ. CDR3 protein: CASSLGGLADYNEQFF. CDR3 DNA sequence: TGTGCCAGCAGCTTAGGGGGACTAGCGGACTACAATGAGCAGTTCTTC.

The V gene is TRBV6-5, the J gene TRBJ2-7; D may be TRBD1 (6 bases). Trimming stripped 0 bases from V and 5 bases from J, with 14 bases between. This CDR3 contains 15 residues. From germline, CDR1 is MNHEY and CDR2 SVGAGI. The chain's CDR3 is CASSYSILGGHEQYF. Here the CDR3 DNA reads TGTGCCAGCAGTTACTCGATTTTAGGGGGACACGAGCAGTACTTC.

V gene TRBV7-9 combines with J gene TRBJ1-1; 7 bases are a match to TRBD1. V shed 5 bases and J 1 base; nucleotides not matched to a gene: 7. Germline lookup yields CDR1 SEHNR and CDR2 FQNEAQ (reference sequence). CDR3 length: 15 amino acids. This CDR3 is CASSPIGTENTEAFF. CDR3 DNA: TGTGCCAGCAGCCCCATTGGGACAGAGAACACTGAAGCTTTCTTT.

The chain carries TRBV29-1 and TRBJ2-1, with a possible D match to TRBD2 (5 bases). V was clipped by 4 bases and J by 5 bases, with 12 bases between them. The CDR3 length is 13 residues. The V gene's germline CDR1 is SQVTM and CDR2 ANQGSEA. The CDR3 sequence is CSVGQRLNNEQFF. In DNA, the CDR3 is TGCAGCGTTGGCCAGCGGCTTAACAATGAGCAGTTCTTC.

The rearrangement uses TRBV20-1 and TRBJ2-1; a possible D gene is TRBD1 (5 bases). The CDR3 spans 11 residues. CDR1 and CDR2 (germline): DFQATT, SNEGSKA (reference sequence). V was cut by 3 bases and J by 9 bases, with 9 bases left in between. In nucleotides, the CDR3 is TGCAGTGCTAGTTCAGGGTTTGAGCAGTTCTTC. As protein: CSASSGFEQFF.

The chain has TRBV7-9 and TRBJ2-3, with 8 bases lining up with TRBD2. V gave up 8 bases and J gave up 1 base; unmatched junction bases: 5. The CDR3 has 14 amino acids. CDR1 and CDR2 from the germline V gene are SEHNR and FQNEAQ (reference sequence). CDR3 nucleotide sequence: TGTGCCAGCGGGGCTAGCGGGCGCACAGATACGCAGTATTTT. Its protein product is CASGASGRTDTQYF.

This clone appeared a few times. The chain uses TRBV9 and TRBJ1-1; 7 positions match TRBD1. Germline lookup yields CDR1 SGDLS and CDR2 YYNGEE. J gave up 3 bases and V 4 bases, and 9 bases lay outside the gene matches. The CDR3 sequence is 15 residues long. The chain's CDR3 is CASSPSTTGYTEAFF. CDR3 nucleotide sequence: TGTGCCAGCAGCCCATCCACGACAGGGTACACTGAAGCTTTCTTT.

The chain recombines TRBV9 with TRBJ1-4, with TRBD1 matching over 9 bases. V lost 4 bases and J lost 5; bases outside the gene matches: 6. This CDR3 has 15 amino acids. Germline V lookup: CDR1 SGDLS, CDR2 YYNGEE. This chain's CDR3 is CASSFTGGANEKLFF. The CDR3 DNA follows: TGTGCCAGCAGCTTTACAGGGGGCGCGAATGAAAAACTGTTTTTT.

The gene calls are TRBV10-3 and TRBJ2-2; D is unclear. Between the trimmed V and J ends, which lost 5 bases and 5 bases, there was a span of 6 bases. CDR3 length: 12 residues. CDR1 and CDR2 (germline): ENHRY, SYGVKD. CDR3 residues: CAISSRTGELFF. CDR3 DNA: TGTGCCATCAGTTCTAGGACCGGGGAGCTGTTTTTT.

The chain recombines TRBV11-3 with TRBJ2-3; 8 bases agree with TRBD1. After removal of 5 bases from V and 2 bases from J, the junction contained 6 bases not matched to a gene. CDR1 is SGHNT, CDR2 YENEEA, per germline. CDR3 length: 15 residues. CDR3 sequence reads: CASSLGTGYTDTQYF. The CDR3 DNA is TGTGCCAGCAGCCTTGGGACAGGATACACAGATACGCAGTATTTT. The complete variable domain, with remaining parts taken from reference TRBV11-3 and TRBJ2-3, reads EAGVVQSPRYKIIEKKQPVAFWCNPISGHNTLYWYLQNLGQGPELLIRYENEEAVDDSQLPKDRFSAERLKGVDSTLKIQPAELGDSAVYLCASSLGTGYTDTQYFGPGTRLTVL.

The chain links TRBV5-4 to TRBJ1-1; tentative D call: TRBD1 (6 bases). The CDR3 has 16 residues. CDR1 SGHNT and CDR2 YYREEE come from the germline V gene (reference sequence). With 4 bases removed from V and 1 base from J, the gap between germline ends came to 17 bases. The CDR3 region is CASSPLLTGRNTEAFF. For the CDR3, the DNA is TGTGCCAGCAGCCCACTTCTAACAGGGAGGAACACTGAAGCTTTCTTT.

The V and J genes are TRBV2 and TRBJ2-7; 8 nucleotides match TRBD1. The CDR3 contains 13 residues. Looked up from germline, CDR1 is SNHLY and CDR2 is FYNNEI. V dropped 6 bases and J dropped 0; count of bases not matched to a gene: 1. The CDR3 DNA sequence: TGTGCCAGCAGGGGACAGGACTCCTACGAGCAGTACTTC. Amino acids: CASRGQDSYEQYF.

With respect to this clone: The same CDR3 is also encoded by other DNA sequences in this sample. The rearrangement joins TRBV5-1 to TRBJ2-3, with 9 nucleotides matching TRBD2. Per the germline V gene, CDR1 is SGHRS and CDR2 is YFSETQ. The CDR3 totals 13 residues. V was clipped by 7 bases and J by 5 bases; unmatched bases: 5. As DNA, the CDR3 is TGCGCCAGCGGGTTAGCGGGAGAAGATACGCAGTATTTT. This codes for CASGLAGEDTQYF.

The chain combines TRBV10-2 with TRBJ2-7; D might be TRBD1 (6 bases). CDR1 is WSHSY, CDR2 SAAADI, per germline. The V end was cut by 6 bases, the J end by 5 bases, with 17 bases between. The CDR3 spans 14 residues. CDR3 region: CASRQGSSVDEQYF. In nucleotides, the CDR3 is TGCGCCAGCAGACAGGGTTCATCAGTCGACGAGCAGTACTTC.

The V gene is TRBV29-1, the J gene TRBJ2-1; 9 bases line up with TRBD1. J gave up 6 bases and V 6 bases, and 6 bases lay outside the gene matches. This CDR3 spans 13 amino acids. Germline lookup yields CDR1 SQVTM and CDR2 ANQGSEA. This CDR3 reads CSVGKDRGNEQFF. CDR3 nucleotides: TGCAGCGTGGGAAAGGACAGGGGCAATGAGCAGTTCTTC.

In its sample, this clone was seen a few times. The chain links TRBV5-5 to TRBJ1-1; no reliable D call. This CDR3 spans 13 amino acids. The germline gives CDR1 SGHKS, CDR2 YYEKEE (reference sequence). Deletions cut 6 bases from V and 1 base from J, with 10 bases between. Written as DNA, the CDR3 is TGTGCCAGCATCGAACACACGAACACTGAAGCTTTCTTT. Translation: CASIEHTNTEAFF. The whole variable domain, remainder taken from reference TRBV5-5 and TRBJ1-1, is DAGVTQSPTHLIKTRGQQVTLRCSPISGHKSVSWYQQVLGQGPQFIFQYYEKEERGRGNFPDRFSARQFPNYSSELNVNALLLGDSALYLCASIEHTNTEAFFGQGTRLTVV.

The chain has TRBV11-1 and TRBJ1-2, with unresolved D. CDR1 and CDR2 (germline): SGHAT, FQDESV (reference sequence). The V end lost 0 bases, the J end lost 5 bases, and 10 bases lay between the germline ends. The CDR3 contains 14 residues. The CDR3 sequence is CASSLAPVEYGYTF. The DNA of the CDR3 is TGTGCCAGCAGCTTAGCTCCGGTGGAGTATGGCTACACCTTC.

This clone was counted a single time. The CDR3 is CAISGASGIRKYF. The CDR3 bases are TGTGCCATCAGTGGTGCTAGCGGGATTCGAAAGTACTTC. The rearrangement joins TRBV10-3 to TRBJ2-7; 9 nucleotides agree with TRBD2. Germline V gives CDR1 ENHRY, CDR2 SYGVKD. V was clipped by 4 bases and J by 11 bases; unmatched bases: 9. This CDR3 region has 13 residues.

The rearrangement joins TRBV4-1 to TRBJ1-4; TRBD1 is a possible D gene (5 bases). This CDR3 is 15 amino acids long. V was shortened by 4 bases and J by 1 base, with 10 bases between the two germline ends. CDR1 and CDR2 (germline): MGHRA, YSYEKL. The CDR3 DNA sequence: TGCGCCAGCAGCCGGGCGGGGGTAACTAATGAAAAACTGTTTTTT. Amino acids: CASSRAGVTNEKLFF.

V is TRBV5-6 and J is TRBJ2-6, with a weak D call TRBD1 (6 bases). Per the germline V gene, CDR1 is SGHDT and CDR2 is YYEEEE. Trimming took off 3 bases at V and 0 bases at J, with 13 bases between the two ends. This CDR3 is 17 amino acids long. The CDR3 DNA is TGTGCCAGCAGCTCGACGACAGGAACCTCTGGGGCCAACGTCCTGACTTTC. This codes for CASSSTTGTSGANVLTF.